The next 4 T cell receptor beta chains were all read from a single sample in a study. TCRdb reprocessed the 5' RACE reads with MiXCR, giving one entry per CDR3 protein. Altogether roughly 40,000 distinct CDR3 sequences are present, less than 35% being singletons, with the ten largest covering around 3.9%. Sequencing used memory CD4+ T cells sorted from a lymph node. The subset: memory CD4+ T cells, CD4+CD45RO+CD25-. These receptors all stem from a female donor with breast cancer.

This clonotype was picked up one time. This chain connects TRBV6-1 to TRBJ2-2; 8 nucleotides match TRBD2. The CDR3 covers 14 residues. The V gene's germline CDR1 is MNHNS and CDR2 SASEGT. V trimming: 6 bases; J trimming: 4 bases; junction bases outside the gene matches: 4. The CDR3 reads CASSSRGATGELFF. The CDR3 DNA reads as TGTGCCAGCAGCTCGCGGGGGGCCACCGGGGAGCTGTTTTTT.

The J gene is TRBJ2-1, the V gene TRBV5-1, with TRBD2 as a possible D gene (6 bases). The length of the CDR3 is 16 residues. Germline V gives CDR1 SGHRS, CDR2 YFSETQ. Trimming removed 4 bases at V and 2 bases at J, with 16 bases between. CDR3 bases: TGCGCCAGCAGCCCGCGTGTAGCGGACACCTACAATGAGCAGTTCTTC. Protein: CASSPRVADTYNEQFF.

As concerns this clonotype: A read error is likely, as this CDR3 ends without the conserved phenylalanine or tryptophan. The V gene is TRBV7-9, the J gene TRBJ1-6; tentatively, D is TRBD1 (5 bases). The V end was cut by 4 bases, the J end by 5 bases, with 9 bases between. Germline V gene sequence: CDR1 SEHNR, CDR2 FQNEAQ (reference sequence). This CDR3 is built from 14 residues. This CDR3 is CASSYGADNSPLHY. The CDR3 bases are TGTGCCAGCAGCTATGGGGCGGATAATTCACCCCTCCACTAT.

This clonotype was found a few times. V usage is TRBV4-1 and J usage is TRBJ2-1, with 13 bases fitting TRBD2. This CDR3 is built from 19 residues. With 1 base clipped from V and 7 bases from J, the junction kept 13 bases outside the gene matches. Looked up from germline, CDR1 is MGHRA and CDR2 is YSYEKL. The CDR3 reads CASSQGSAWTSGSLNEQFF. The CDR3, as DNA: TGCGCCAGCAGCCAAGGATCCGCCTGGACTAGCGGGAGTTTGAATGAGCAGTTCTTC.